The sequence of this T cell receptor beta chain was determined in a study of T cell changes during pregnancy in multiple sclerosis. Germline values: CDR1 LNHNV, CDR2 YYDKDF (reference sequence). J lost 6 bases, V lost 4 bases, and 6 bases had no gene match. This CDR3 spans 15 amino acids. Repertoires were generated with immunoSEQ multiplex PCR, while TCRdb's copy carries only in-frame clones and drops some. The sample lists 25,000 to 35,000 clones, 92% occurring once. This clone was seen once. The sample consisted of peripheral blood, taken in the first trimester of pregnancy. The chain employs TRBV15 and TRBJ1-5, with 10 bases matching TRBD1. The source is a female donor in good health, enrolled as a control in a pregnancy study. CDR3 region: CATSTGQGVVQPQHF. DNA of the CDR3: TGTGCCACCAGCACAGGACAGGGGGTAGTTCAGCCCCAGCATTTT.